The 18 T cell receptor beta chains below were found in one sample sequenced in a study of graft-versus-host responses after intestinal transplantation. This table comes from immunoSEQ multiplex PCR, and its TCRdb copy is limited to in-frame clones, with some not included. This table holds over 100,000 clones, 90% to 95% found once. No antigen is known for these receptors. Sequenced material: unstimulated CD4+ T cells sorted from spleen or lymph node cells, taken before transplant. The receptors were gathered from a human donor who was the organ donor for an intestinal transplant.

This sequence joins TRBV4-3 and TRBJ2-3, with unresolved D. V dropped 0 bases and J dropped 10 bases, with 14 bases sitting between them. The CDR3 is 14 amino acids. Germline assignment: CDR1 LGHNA and CDR2 YSLEER. The DNA of the CDR3 is TGCGCCAGCAGCCAAGAAGGGTATATACATGCGCAGTATTTT. Its protein product is CASSQEGYIHAQYF.

The chain employs TRBV2 and TRBJ2-3, with D hard to call. Trimming left V 7 bases short and J 0 bases short, with 11 bases between. The CDR3 sequence is 14 residues long. The germline CDR1 and CDR2 sequences are SNHLY and FYNNEI. The CDR3 bases are TGTGCCAGCAAAGTGACTCGGAGCACAGATACGCAGTATTTT. This translates into CASKVTRSTDTQYF.

This chain links TRBV5-1 with TRBJ1-2; D gene uncertain. With 0 bases removed from V and 4 bases from J, the gap between germline ends came to 10 bases. Looked up from germline, CDR1 is SGHRS and CDR2 is YFSETQ. The CDR3 runs 14 residues. For the CDR3, the DNA is TGCGCCAGCAGCTTGGAGGGTGAAGGCTATGGCTACACCTTC. Its translation is CASSLEGEGYGYTF. Drawing the rest from reference TRBV5-1 and TRBJ1-2, the complete variable domain is KAGVTQTPRYLIKTRGQQVTLSCSPISGHRSVSWYQQTPGQGLQFLFEYFSETQRNKGNFPGRFSGRQFSNSRSEMNVSTLELGDSALYLCASSLEGEGYGYTFGSGTRLTVV.

This chain uses TRBV4-3 with TRBJ1-1, with TRBD1 as a possible D gene (5 bases). The ends were cut back, 0 bases at V and 4 bases at J, with 15 bases in the middle. This CDR3 region has 16 residues. Per the germline V gene, CDR1 is LGHNA and CDR2 is YSLEER. The CDR3 nucleotides are TGCGCCAGCAGCCAAGAATTCGGGGGAACGGGCACTGAAGCTTTCTTT. The encoded protein is CASSQEFGGTGTEAFF.

Here the CDR3 reads CASIPTGQGYEKLFF. DNA for the CDR3: TGTGCCAGCATCCCTACGGGACAGGGCTATGAAAAACTGTTTTTT. The chain has TRBV2 and TRBJ1-4, with 9 nucleotides matching TRBD1. This CDR3 contains 15 residues. The V gene end was trimmed by 7 bases and the J gene end by 6 bases; junction bases not matched to a gene: 9. CDR1 and CDR2 from the germline V gene are SNHLY and FYNNEI.

This clone showed up just once. The J gene is TRBJ2-1, the V gene TRBV7-8; 11 bases are shared with TRBD2. This CDR3 has 18 residues. With 5 bases clipped from V and 5 bases from J, the junction kept 14 bases outside the gene matches. In germline, CDR1 is SGHVS, CDR2 FQNEAQ. The CDR3 DNA reads as TGTGCCAGCAGCCCCGGGACTAGCGGAGTACCTCTCAACAATGAGCAGTTCTTC. Its protein is CASSPGTSGVPLNNEQFF.

The V gene is TRBV7-2, the J gene TRBJ2-7; 7 bases are shared with TRBD2. Trimming took 4 bases from V and 5 from J; bases not matched to a gene: 8. This CDR3 is 14 amino acids long. Germline lookup yields CDR1 SGHTA and CDR2 FQGNSA. For the CDR3, the DNA is TGTGCCAGCAGCTCCGGACTAGGTGAAGACGAGCAGTACTTC. Its protein product is CASSSGLGEDEQYF.

The chain joins TRBV6-1 to TRBJ1-2; D remains unclear. Germline V gene sequence: CDR1 MNHNS, CDR2 SASEGT. The V gene lost 6 bases and the J gene lost 2 bases, with 16 bases spanning the gap. The CDR3 is 15 residues long. The CDR3: CASRPTPTSNYGYTF. The CDR3, as DNA: TGTGCCAGCAGACCGACCCCCACGTCGAACTATGGCTACACCTTC.

This clone was seen just once. Other DNA variants within this sample encode the same CDR3. This chain connects TRBV6-6 to TRBJ2-7, with D possibly being TRBD1 (6 bases). V was trimmed by 6 bases and J by 2 bases, leaving 11 bases between them. The CDR3 length is 13 residues. Germline lookup yields CDR1 MNHNY and CDR2 SVGAGI (reference sequence). The CDR3 spells CASSRDTTYEQYF. The CDR3 coding sequence is TGTGCCAGCAGCCGGGACACTACCTACGAGCAGTACTTC.

The chain links TRBV18 to TRBJ2-2, with a weak D call TRBD1 (7 bases). V gave up 7 bases and J gave up 0 bases, with 15 bases separating them. This CDR3 has 16 residues. From germline, CDR1 is KGHSH and CDR2 LQKENI. This chain's CDR3 is CASCGTAIANTGELFF. CDR3 DNA: TGTGCCAGCTGCGGGACAGCTATCGCGAACACCGGGGAGCTGTTTTTT.

The chain uses TRBV5-1 and TRBJ2-7; the D gene is possibly TRBD2 (5 bases). CDR3 length: 13 residues. The germline CDR1 and CDR2 sequences are SGHRS and YFSETQ. The V gene lost 7 bases and the J gene lost 5 bases, with 16 bases spanning the gap. CDR3 nucleotides: TGCGCCAGCGCCCTTGGGGAGTCCCACGAGCAGTACTTC. Encoded protein: CASALGESHEQYF.

Note on this clone: This CDR3 is also generated by other DNA sequences in the sample. This chain joins TRBV30 and TRBJ2-1; no clear D. The CDR3 covers 11 residues. Trimming removed 0 bases at V and 6 bases at J, with 3 bases between. CDR1 and CDR2 (germline): GTSNPN, SVGIG (reference sequence). DNA of the CDR3: TGTGCCTGGAGTGTGGGCAATGAGCAGTTCTTC. Encoded protein: CAWSVGNEQFF.

The chain carries TRBV6-6 and TRBJ2-7, with 10 bases lining up with TRBD1. The CDR3 has 13 amino acids. V gave up 8 bases and J gave up 7 bases; unmatched junction bases: 8. Germline assignment: CDR1 MNHNY and CDR2 SVGAGI (reference sequence). The CDR3 protein is CASRPTGGQEQYF. The CDR3 DNA follows: TGTGCCAGCCGACCGACAGGGGGCCAAGAGCAGTACTTC.

This clone has more than one count but fewer than ten. The rearrangement uses TRBV28 and TRBJ1-3; a weak D match, TRBD1 (6 bases). V lost 6 bases and J 0 bases, leaving 18 bases between the germline ends. The CDR3 contains 17 residues. The V gene's germline CDR1 is MDHEN and CDR2 SYDVKM. The CDR3 spells CASRSPQDSLSGNTIYF. Here the CDR3 DNA reads TGTGCCAGCAGATCACCCCAGGACAGTCTCTCTGGAAACACCATATATTTT.

The genes are TRBV7-9 and TRBJ2-5; D is unresolved. The ends were cut back, 5 bases at V and 4 bases at J, with 8 bases in the middle. The CDR3 is 12 residues long. Germline V gene lookup returns CDR1 SEHNR and CDR2 FQNEAQ (reference sequence). The CDR3 coding sequence is TGTGCCAGCAGCCTTATCGGAGAGACCCAGTACTTC. Amino acid sequence: CASSLIGETQYF.

The V gene is TRBV2, the J gene TRBJ1-6, with unresolved D. Germline lookup yields CDR1 SNHLY and CDR2 FYNNEI. The CDR3 covers 13 residues. Deletions cut 7 bases from V and 7 bases from J, with 11 bases between. The CDR3 coding sequence is TGTGCCAGCACCGGATCTGGGAATTCACCCCTCCACTTT. This encodes CASTGSGNSPLHF.

V is TRBV15 and J is TRBJ1-3, with D maybe TRBD1 (6 bases). V was pared by 2 bases and J by 0 bases, with 11 bases between. This CDR3 contains 16 residues. Germline CDR1 reads LNHNV; CDR2 reads YYDKDF (reference sequence). This chain's CDR3 is CATSRKGQISGNTIYF. The CDR3 DNA sequence: TGTGCCACCAGCAGAAAAGGACAGATCTCTGGAAACACCATATATTTT.

The chain has TRBV5-1 and TRBJ1-2; 8 positions match TRBD1. Germline V gene data show CDR1 as SGHRS and CDR2 as YFSETQ. J lost 2 bases, V lost 4 bases, and 4 bases had no gene match. The CDR3 contains 14 residues. The CDR3 is CASSPGGRNYGYTF. The CDR3 DNA reads TGCGCCAGCAGCCCAGGGGGCCGGAACTATGGCTACACCTTC.